This TCR beta chain was identified in a study of blood T cell repertoires in COVID-19. Study-wide context: COVID-19 samples, acute and convalescent, were from the United States, Italy and Spain. PBMCs, B-cell-depleted T cells, or T cells provided the cDNA or gDNA that made up the material.

Original data processing: It was from reference gene primer amplification that nucleated cell counts were estimated. Some clones are missing from TCRdb's copy, which holds only in-frame ones; the method was immunoSEQ multiplex PCR. V, J and clone size derive from that table, while D and trimming were established from the DNA sequence. In the table there are 95,000 to 110,000 clones, approximately 80% of which are singletons. The V end lost 5 bases, the J end lost 1 base, and 5 bases lay between the germline ends. The CDR3 has 11 residues. Germline V CDR1 and CDR2: GTSNPN, SVGIG (reference sequence). Regarding this clone: The same CDR3 also results from other DNA sequences found in this sample.

The receptor comes from a human donor in a cohort sampled during active COVID-19. What was sequenced was peripheral blood. The V and J genes are TRBV30 and TRBJ1-1; D is undetermined. CDR3 sequence reads: CAWLANTEAFF. CDR3 DNA sequence: TGTGCCTGGTTGGCGAACACTGAAGCTTTCTTT.